This note documents a single TCR beta chain sequence. The antigen remains undetermined. In germline, CDR1 is MGHRA, CDR2 YSYEKL. The CDR3 consists of 15 residues. The V gene lost 0 bases and the J gene lost 4 bases, with 11 bases spanning the gap. This entry comes from a study of CD8 T cells in Susac syndrome. General study findings and limits: The relatively small number of individuals in the TCR sequencing and HLA analysis was acknowledged by the study.

Reverse transcription of about 0.45 to 1 ug RNA was carried out with random hexamers. The TCR beta CDR3 was amplified by immunoSEQ multiplex PCR across 54 Vbeta, 13 Jbeta. TCRdb itself ran the immunoSEQ multiplex PCR reads through MiXCR, one entry per CDR3 protein. This sample has 80,000 to 90,000 distinct CDR3 sequences, with 80% to 95% found just once. V is TRBV4-1 and J is TRBJ2-3; D unresolved. What was sequenced was CD8+ T cells from PBMCs. This sequence was found in a human donor in good health. CDR3 loop: CASSQESSGADTQYF. CDR3 sequence (DNA): TGCGCCAGCAGCCAAGAGTCCTCAGGCGCAGATACGCAGTATTTT.